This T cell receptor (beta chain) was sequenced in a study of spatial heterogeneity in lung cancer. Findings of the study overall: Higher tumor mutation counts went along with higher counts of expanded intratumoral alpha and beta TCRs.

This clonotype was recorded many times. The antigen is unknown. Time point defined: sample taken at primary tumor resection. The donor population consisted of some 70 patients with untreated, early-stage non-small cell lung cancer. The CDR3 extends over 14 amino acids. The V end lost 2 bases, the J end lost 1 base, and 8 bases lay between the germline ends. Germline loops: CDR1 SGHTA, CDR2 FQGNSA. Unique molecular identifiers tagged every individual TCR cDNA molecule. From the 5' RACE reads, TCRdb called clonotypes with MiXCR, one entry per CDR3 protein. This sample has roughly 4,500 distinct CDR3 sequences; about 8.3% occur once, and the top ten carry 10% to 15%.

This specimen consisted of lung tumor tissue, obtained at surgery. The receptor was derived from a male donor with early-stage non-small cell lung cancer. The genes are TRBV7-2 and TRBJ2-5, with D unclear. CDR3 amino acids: CASSLRVSQETQYF. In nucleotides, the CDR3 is TGTGCCAGCAGCTTAAGAGTAAGCCAAGAGACCCAGTACTTC.